This entry features one TCR beta chain sequence. Its matching antigen is unknown. Template material for amplifying TCR beta CDR3 regions consisted of RNA transcripts. A first-round RT-PCR of the TCR CDR3 used the HTBI primer set. TCRdb analysed the multiplex PCR reads with MiXCR anew, one entry per CDR3 protein. The sample carries roughly 500,000 distinct CDR3 sequences, 46% recorded once. These data come from a study of T cells in Graves' hyperthyroidism and ophthalmopathy. Diagnoses were made from clinical symptoms, serum measures (thyroxine and TRAb), thyroid ultrasound and orbital computed tomography. Study-wide results and caveats: The blood repertoire included most of the expanded thyroid clonotypes above 0.001. The authors' 13 V-J model separated ophthalmopathy from stable hyperthyroidism. Ophthalmopathy got predicted by the model a median 6.5 months before its onset.

From germline, CDR1 is SEHNR and CDR2 FQNEAQ (reference sequence). Trimming stripped 5 bases from V and 6 bases from J, with 16 bases between. CDR3 length: 14 residues. The TCR comes from an adult woman with Graves' disease, either hyperthyroidism or ophthalmopathy (not recorded which). V and J are TRBV7-9 and TRBJ1-2, with D tentatively TRBD1 (6 bases). The sequenced sample was peripheral blood or thyroid tissue (not recorded which). This CDR3 reads CASSPIMGAHGYTF. CDR3 in DNA: TGTGCCAGCAGCCCCATAATGGGGGCTCATGGCTACACCTTC.